The 18 T cell receptor beta chains below all came from one sample that was sequenced in a study of immune evolution from preneoplasia to lung adenocarcinoma. Using immunoSEQ multiplex PCR, the repertoire was profiled, and TCRdb retains in-frame clones only, with some absent. The table includes 3,500 to 4,500 clones, 77% detected once. Specimen: FFPE adjacent normal lung tissue. The receptor set was obtained from a person between 55 and 80 years old with lung adenocarcinoma.

In its sample, this clone was seen once. The chain employs TRBV7-8 and TRBJ2-7; D ambiguous. Trimming took 5 bases from V and 4 from J, leaving 18 bases between them. Germline V lookup: CDR1 SGHVS, CDR2 FQNEAQ. The CDR3 loop spans 15 amino acids. The CDR3 DNA follows: TGTGCCAGCAGCGGACCGGGTCCAAAAAGGTACGAGCAGTACTTC. Amino acids: CASSGPGPKRYEQYF.

This chain uses TRBV27 with TRBJ2-6, with D possibly TRBD1 on 6 matching bases. Trimming took off 7 bases at V and 0 bases at J, with 10 bases between the two ends. CDR3 length: 15 residues. The germline gives CDR1 MNHEY, CDR2 SMNVEV (reference sequence). CDR3 sequence (DNA): TGTGCCAGCACCGCGGACAGCTCTGGGGCCAACGTCCTGACTTTC. Amino acids: CASTADSSGANVLTF.

The rearrangement joins TRBV4-2 to TRBJ2-2; TRBD2 aligns across 11 bases. The CDR3 consists of 15 residues. Germline V gene data show CDR1 as LGHNA and CDR2 as YNFKEQ. Trimming cost V 0 bases and J 6 bases; bases outside gene matches: 0. The CDR3 spells CASSQDSGGAGELFF. DNA of the CDR3: TGTGCCAGCAGCCAAGATAGCGGGGGGGCCGGGGAGCTGTTTTTT.

The rearrangement uses TRBV27 and TRBJ2-1; D is perhaps TRBD1 or TRBD2 (5 bases each). Germline CDR1 is MNHEY and CDR2 is SMNVEV (reference sequence). Trimming removed 5 bases at V and 8 bases at J, with 22 bases between. CDR3 length: 16 amino acids. The CDR3, as DNA: TGTGCCAGCAGTCCCCCCTCCCAATGGATGGGGGATGAGCAGTTCTTC. This codes for CASSPPSQWMGDEQFF.

V gene TRBV5-1 combines with J gene TRBJ1-2; 7 positions match TRBD1. V shed 5 bases and J 6 bases; nucleotides not matched to a gene: 7. CDR3 size: 13 residues. Looked up from germline, CDR1 is SGHRS and CDR2 is YFSETQ. The CDR3 loop is CASRLRTGDGYTF. The CDR3, as DNA: TGCGCCAGCAGATTGAGGACAGGCGATGGCTACACCTTC.

The V gene is TRBV30, the J gene TRBJ1-2; a weak D match, TRBD1 (5 bases). This CDR3 contains 15 residues. V gave up 2 bases and J gave up 0 bases, with 13 bases separating them. Per germline, CDR1 GTSNPN and CDR2 SVGIG (reference sequence). The CDR3 DNA reads TGTGCCTGGAGTTTCTCCGACAGACCTAACTATGGCTACACCTTC. Its protein product is CAWSFSDRPNYGYTF. Together with reference TRBV30 and TRBJ1-2, the CDR3 gives the full variable domain: SQTIHQWPATLVQPVGSPLSLECTVEGTSNPNLYWYRQAAGRGLQLLFYSVGIGQISSEVPQNLSASRPQDRQFILSSKKLLLSDSGFYLCAWSFSDRPNYGYTFGSGTRLTVV.

The rearrangement links TRBV6-1 to TRBJ1-1; D uncertain. Germline values: CDR1 MNHNS, CDR2 SASEGT. The germline V and J ends were trimmed by 6 bases and 6 bases, with 8 bases remaining between them. The CDR3 extends over 11 amino acids. The CDR3 region has the DNA TGTGCCAGCAGGGGAGGGTCTGAAGCTTTCTTT. Amino acid sequence: CASRGGSEAFF.

The V call is TRBV19, the J call TRBJ1-6; no firm D call. With 3 bases removed from V and 7 bases from J, the gap between germline ends came to 13 bases. Germline assignment: CDR1 LNHDA and CDR2 SQIVND (reference sequence). CDR3 size: 15 residues. The CDR3 nucleotides read TGTGCCAGTAGTATGCCAAACAGAGCAAATTCACCCCTCCACTTT. This gives the protein CASSMPNRANSPLHF.

The chain links TRBV6-5 to TRBJ2-2; maybe TRBD2 (6 bases). From germline, CDR1 is MNHEY and CDR2 SVGAGI. The CDR3 covers 16 residues. Trimming took off 0 bases at V and 3 bases at J, with 11 bases between the two ends. The CDR3 nucleotides are TGTGCCAGCAGTTACTCTTCCGGGAGCTACACCGGGGAGCTGTTTTTT. Translated, it gives CASSYSSGSYTGELFF.

This clone has just a few counts. The V and J genes are TRBV18 and TRBJ1-5, with D possibly matching TRBD1 (6 bases). The ends were cut back, 5 bases at V and 0 bases at J, with 14 bases in the middle. This CDR3 contains 16 residues. Germline V gene sequence: CDR1 KGHSH, CDR2 LQKENI. CDR3: CASSDQGRYSNQPQHF. The CDR3 DNA reads TGTGCCAGCTCAGACCAGGGGAGATATAGCAATCAGCCCCAGCATTTT.

This clone appeared once. V usage is TRBV19 and J usage is TRBJ1-5; a possible D gene is TRBD1 (5 bases). The CDR3 is made up of 14 amino acids. With 6 bases removed from V and 7 bases from J, the gap between germline ends came to 16 bases. CDR1 is LNHDA and CDR2 is SQIVND in the germline V gene (reference sequence). DNA of the CDR3: TGTGCCAGTAGCGAACAGGTTCGGGGGCAGCCCCAGCATTTT. It yields the protein CASSEQVRGQPQHF.

In DNA, the CDR3 is TGTGCCTGGAGGGGACAGGTCCGCCAAGAGACCCAGTACTTC. Protein: CAWRGQVRQETQYF. V gene TRBV30 combines with J gene TRBJ2-5; 8 bases line up with TRBD1. The CDR3 covers 14 residues. V lost 3 bases and J lost 1; bases outside the gene matches: 4. Germline V gives CDR1 GTSNPN, CDR2 SVGIG (reference sequence).

The chain is built from TRBV6-1 and TRBJ1-1; D gene unclear. The CDR3 has 13 amino acids. Germline V gene data show CDR1 as MNHNS and CDR2 as SASEGT. The ends were cut back, 6 bases at V and 1 base at J, with 9 bases in the middle. The CDR3 nucleotides are TGTGCCAGCAGGACACCCCAGAACACTGAAGCTTTCTTT. Amino acids: CASRTPQNTEAFF.

The count of this clone is one. A junction end diverges from the germline sequence, so it may reflect a read error. This chain joins TRBV6-4 and TRBJ2-7; D may be TRBD2 (5 bases). In germline, CDR1 is MRHNA, CDR2 SNTAGT. The CDR3 has 13 amino acids. The CDR3 loop is CTSSEWEGSEQYF. As DNA, the CDR3 is TGTACCAGCAGTGAGTGGGAAGGGAGCGAGCAGTACTTC.

This chain joins TRBV11-2 and TRBJ2-3; D may correspond to TRBD1 or TRBD2 (5 bases each). The CDR3 loop spans 16 amino acids. Between the trimmed V and J ends, which lost 5 bases and 1 base, there was a span of 16 bases. Germline-derived CDR1 and CDR2 are SGHAT and FQNNGV. DNA of the CDR3: TGTGCCAGCAGCATCACTGGGGGTAGCGGCACAGATACGCAGTATTTT. Amino acid sequence: CASSITGGSGTDTQYF.

The chain carries TRBV5-4 and TRBJ2-2; D gene uncertain. Germline loops: CDR1 SGHNT, CDR2 YYREEE (reference sequence). This CDR3 has 16 amino acids. Deletions cut 4 bases from V and 2 bases from J, with 15 bases between. CDR3 loop: CASSRRAARNTGELFF. CDR3 nucleotides: TGTGCCAGCAGCCGGCGAGCAGCGCGCAACACCGGGGAGCTGTTTTTT.

The chain has TRBV29-1 and TRBJ2-5, with D possibly being TRBD2 (6 bases). This CDR3 spans 14 amino acids. From germline, CDR1 is SQVTM and CDR2 ANQGSEA. V gave up 4 bases and J gave up 4 bases, with 16 bases separating them. This CDR3 is CSVVARLVIETQYF. CDR3 coding DNA: TGCAGCGTTGTCGCAAGACTAGTAATAGAGACCCAGTACTTC.

This clone was seen a few times. The DNA for the CDR3 is TGTGCCAGCACCATTGACAGGACCAGCACAGATACGCAGTATTTT. It encodes CASTIDRTSTDTQYF. The chain uses TRBV27 and TRBJ2-3; D perhaps matches TRBD1 (6 bases). The CDR3 loop spans 15 amino acids. Germline V lookup: CDR1 MNHEY, CDR2 SMNVEV (reference sequence). Trimming pared 7 bases from V and 0 bases from J, leaving 14 bases between.